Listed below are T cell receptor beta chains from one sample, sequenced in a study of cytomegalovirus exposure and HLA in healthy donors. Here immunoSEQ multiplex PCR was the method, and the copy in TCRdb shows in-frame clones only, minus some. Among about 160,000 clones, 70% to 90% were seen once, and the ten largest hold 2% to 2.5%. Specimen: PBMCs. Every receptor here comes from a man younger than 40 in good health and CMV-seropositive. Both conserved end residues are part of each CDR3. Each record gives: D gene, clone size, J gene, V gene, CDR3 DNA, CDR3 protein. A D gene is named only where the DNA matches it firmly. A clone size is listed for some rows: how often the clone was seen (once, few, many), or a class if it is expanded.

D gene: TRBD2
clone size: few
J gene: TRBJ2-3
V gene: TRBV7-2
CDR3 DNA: TGTGCCAGCAGCCCCTTAGCGGGGGGAGATACGCAGTATTTT
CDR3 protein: CASSPLAGGDTQYF

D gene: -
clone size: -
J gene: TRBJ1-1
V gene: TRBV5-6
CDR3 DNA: TGTGCCAGCAGCTTGGCCTTTAAGAAGAGGGCTTTCTTT
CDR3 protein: CASSLAFKKRAFF

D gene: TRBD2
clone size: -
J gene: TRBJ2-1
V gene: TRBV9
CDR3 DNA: TGTGCCAGCAGCGCCGGACTAGCGGGGGTGGAGGAGCAGTTCTTC
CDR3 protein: CASSAGLAGVEEQFF

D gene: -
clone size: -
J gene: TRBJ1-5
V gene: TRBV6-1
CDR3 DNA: TGTGCCAGCACGAGGGGTTATGGTGGGAGGGCCCCCCAGCATTTT
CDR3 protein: CASTRGYGGRAPQHF

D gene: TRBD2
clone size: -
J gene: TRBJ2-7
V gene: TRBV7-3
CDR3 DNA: TGTGCCAGCAGCTTAACGGCTAGCGGGGGGGCTTACGAGCAGTACTTC
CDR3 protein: CASSLTASGGAYEQYF

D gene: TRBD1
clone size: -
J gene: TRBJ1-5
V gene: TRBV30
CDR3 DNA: TGTGCCTGGAGTCGGGACAGGGGTCGACAGCCCCAGCATTTT
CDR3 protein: CAWSRDRGRQPQHF

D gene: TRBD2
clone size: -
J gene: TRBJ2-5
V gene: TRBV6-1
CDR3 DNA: TGTGCCAGCAGTGAACGACGGACTAGCGGGGGACAGACCCAGTACTTC
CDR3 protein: CASSERRTSGGQTQYF

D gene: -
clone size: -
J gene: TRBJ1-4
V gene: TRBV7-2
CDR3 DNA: TGTGCCACAGCCCCCTGGAGGGAAAAACTGTTTTTT
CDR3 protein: CATAPWREKLFF

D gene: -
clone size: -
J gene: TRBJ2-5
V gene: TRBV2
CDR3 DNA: TGTGCCAGCAGTGGGGAGGGGGGGGACCAGTACTTC
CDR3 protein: CASSGEGGDQYF

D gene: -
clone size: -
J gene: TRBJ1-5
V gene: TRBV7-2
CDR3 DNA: TGTGCCAGCAGCTTAGACCCCCCCGGTCAGGGGAGTCAGCCCCAGCATTTT
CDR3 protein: CASSLDPPGQGSQPQHF

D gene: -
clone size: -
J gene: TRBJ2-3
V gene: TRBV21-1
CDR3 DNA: TGTGCCAGCAGCAAAGAGGGGGGACTAGCGGGGGATTCAGATACGCAGTATTTT
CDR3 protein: CASSKEGGLAGDSDTQYF

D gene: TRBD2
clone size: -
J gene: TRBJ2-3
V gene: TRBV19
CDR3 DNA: TGTGCCAGTAGGATAGCGGGGGTTGTAGATACGCAGTATTTT
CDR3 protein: CASRIAGVVDTQYF

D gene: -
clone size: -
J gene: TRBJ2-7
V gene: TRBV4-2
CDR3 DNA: TGTGCCAGCAGCCAAGATTCAGGCTACGAGCAGTACTTC
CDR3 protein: CASSQDSGYEQYF

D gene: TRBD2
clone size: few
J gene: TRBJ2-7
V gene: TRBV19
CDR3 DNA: TGTGCCAGTAGTATGGTGGGACTATCTACCTACGAGCAGTACTTC
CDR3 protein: CASSMVGLSTYEQYF

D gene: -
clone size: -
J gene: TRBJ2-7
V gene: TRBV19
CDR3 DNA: TGTGCCAGTAGTATGCTGGGGGGAGTCTACGAGCAGTACTTC
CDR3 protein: CASSMLGGVYEQYF

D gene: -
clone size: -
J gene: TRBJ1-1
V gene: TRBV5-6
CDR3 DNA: TGTGCCAGCAGCTTAGTCAGGGCCAGGAACACTGAAGCTTTCTTT
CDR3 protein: CASSLVRARNTEAFF

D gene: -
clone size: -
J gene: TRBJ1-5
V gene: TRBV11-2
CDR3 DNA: TGTGCCAGCAGCTCCTCGGGGTCCGGGCCCCAGCATTTT
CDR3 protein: CASSSSGSGPQHF

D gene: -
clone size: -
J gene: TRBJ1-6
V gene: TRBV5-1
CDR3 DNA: TGCGCCAGCAGCTTGCTGGGGGGGATACAATCACCCCTCCACTTT
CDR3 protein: CASSLLGGIQSPLHF

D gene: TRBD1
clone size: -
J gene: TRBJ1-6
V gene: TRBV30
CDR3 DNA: TGTGCCTGGAGCCGTAGTCCCGGGACAGGGCTCAGCTCCTATAATTCACCCCTCCACTTT
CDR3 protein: CAWSRSPGTGLSSYNSPLHF

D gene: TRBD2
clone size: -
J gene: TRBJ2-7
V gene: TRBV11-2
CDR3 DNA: TGTGCCAGCAGCTTCGGGTTCGGGGGGGCCTACGAGCAGTACTTC
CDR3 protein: CASSFGFGGAYEQYF

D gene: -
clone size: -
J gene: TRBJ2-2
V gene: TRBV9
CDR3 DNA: TGTGCCAGCAGCGTAGGGGGCAGTAACACCGGGGAGCTGTTTTTT
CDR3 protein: CASSVGGSNTGELFF

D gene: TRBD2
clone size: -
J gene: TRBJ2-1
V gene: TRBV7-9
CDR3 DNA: TGTGCCAGCAGACTAGCGGGACTAGCGGGACTGTACAATGAGCAGTTCTTC
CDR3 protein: CASRLAGLAGLYNEQFF

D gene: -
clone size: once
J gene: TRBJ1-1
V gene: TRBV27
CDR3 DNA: TGTGCCAGCAGTTTAGGATGGGGGGGGGCCGGCACTGAAGCTTTCTTT
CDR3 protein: CASSLGWGGAGTEAFF

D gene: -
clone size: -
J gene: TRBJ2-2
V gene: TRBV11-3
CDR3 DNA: TGTGCCAGCAGCTTAGGTGGGAGTAACACCGGGGAGCTGTTTTTT
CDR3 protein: CASSLGGSNTGELFF

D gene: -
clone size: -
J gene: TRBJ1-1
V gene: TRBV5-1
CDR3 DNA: TGCGCCAGCAGCGTCGACAGCGAAGCTTTCTTT
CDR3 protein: CASSVDSEAFF

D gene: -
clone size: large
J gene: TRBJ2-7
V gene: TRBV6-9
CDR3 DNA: TGTGCCAGCAGTCCAACAGGGTCCTACGAGCAGTACTTC
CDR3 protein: CASSPTGSYEQYF

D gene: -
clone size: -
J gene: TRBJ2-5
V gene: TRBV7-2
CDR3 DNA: TGTGCCAGCAGCAGCTTAGGCCAGGGGGAGACCCAGTACTTC
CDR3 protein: CASSSLGQGETQYF

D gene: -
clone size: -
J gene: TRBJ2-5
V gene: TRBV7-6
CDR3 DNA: TGTGCCAGCGGACTCACAGAGACCCAGTACTTC
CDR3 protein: CASGLTETQYF

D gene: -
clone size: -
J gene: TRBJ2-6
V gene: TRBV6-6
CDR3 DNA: TGTGCCAGCAGTTACCAAGGAGGCTCTGGGGCCAACGTCCTGACTTTC
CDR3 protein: CASSYQGGSGANVLTF

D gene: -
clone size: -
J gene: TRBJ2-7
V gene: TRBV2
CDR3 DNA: TGTGCCAGCAGTGAAGCGCCCAGGGGCCGCGTCGAGCAGTACTTC
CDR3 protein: CASSEAPRGRVEQYF

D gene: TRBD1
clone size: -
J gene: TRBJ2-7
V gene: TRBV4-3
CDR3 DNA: TGCGCCAGCAGCTCATACAGGGGACCCTACGAGCAGTACTTC
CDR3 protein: CASSSYRGPYEQYF

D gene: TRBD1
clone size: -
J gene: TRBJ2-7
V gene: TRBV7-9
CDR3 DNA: TGTGCCAGCAGCTTTCCGGGACAGGGTATCGACGAGCAGTACTTC
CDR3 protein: CASSFPGQGIDEQYF

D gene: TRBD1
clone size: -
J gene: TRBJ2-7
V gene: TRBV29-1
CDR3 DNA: TGCAGCGTTGAAGAAGTTTGGGGACAGGGGAACGCCGACGAGCAGTACTTC
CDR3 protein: CSVEEVWGQGNADEQYF

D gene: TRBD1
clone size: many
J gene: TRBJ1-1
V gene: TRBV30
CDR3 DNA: TGTGCCTGGGGACAGGGGATGAACACTGAAGCTTTCTTT
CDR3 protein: CAWGQGMNTEAFF